This T cell receptor (beta chain) is drawn from a study of control samples from healthy donors and cancer patients. Libraries were prepared by immunoSEQ multiplex PCR; TCRdb keeps only in-frame clonotypes and omits some of them. Of some 100,000 clones listed, about four fifths are singletons. Germline assignment: CDR1 SGHDN and CDR2 FVKESK. The V and J ends lost 0 bases and 11 bases respectively, with 16 bases between them. This CDR3 contains 14 residues. The sample taken for sequencing was blood. The genes are TRBV14 and TRBJ1-1, with D tentatively TRBD1 (5 bases). The receptor was isolated from a woman aged 25 to 39 in good health. The CDR3 spells CASSQDGGGYGAFF. The CDR3 bases are TGTGCCAGCAGCCAAGATGGCGGGGGATACGGGGCTTTCTTT.